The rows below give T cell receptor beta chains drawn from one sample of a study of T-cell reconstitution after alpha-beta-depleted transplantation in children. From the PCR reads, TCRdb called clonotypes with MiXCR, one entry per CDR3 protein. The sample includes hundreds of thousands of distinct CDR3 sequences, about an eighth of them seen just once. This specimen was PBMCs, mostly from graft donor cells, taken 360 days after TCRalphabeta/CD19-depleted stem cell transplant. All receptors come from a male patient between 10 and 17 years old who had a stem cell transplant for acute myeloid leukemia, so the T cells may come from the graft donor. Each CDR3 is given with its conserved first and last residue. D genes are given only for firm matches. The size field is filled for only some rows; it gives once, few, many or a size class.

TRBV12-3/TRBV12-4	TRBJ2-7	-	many	TGTGCCAGCAGTCCCGTTCTAAACTACGAGCAGTACTTC	CASSPVLNYEQYF
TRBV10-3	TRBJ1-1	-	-	TGTGCCATCAGCCCCGGGACCGTGAATACTGAAGCTTTCTTT	CAISPGTVNTEAFF
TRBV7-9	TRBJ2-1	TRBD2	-	TGTGCCAGTAATAGCGGGAGGGCCCCAAGCTACAATGAGCAGTTCTTC	CASNSGRAPSYNEQFF
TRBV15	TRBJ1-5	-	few	TGTGCCACCAGCTCACGGGACGGGCCTTATCAGCCCCAGCATTTT	CATSSRDGPYQPQHF
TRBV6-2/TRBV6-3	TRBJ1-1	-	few	TGTGCCAGCAGTCCCACCGGAACCCCGAACACTGAAGCTTTCTTT	CASSPTGTPNTEAFF
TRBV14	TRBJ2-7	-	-	TGTGCCAGCAGCCAAGTACGCCACGAGCAGTACTTC	CASSQVRHEQYF
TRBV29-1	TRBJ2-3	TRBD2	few	TGCAGCGTTCGGGGGAGGGTTCCCACAGATACGCAGTATTTT	CSVRGRVPTDTQYF
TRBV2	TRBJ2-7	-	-	TGTGCCAGTTCCACTACACGGGCCTCCTACGAGCAGTACTTC	CASSTTRASYEQYF
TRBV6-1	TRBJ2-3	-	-	TGTGCCAGCAGCTGGGACCACACAGATACGCAGTATTTT	CASSWDHTDTQYF
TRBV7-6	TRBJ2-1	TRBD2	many	TGTGCCAGCAGCTCACTAGCGGGAGGGCTTAACAATGAGCAGTTCTTC	CASSSLAGGLNNEQFF
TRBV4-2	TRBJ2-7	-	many	TGTGCCAGCAGCCAAGTGGCGATCGCGGGAAGCTACGAGCAGTACTTC	CASSQVAIAGSYEQYF
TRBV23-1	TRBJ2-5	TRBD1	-	TGCGCCAGCACCCTACCGGACAGGGGAGCAGAGACCCAGTACTTC	CASTLPDRGAETQYF
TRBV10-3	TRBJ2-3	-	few	TGTGCCATCAAGACAGGTAGCACAGATACGCAGTATTTT	CAIKTGSTDTQYF
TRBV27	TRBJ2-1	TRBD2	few	TGTGCCAGCAGCCCTATTCAAGGACTAGGATCATTCAATGAGCAGTTCTTC	CASSPIQGLGSFNEQFF
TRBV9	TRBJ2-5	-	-	TGTGCCAGCAGCACCGGCCCTGGACTCTCGATCAGAGAGACCCAGTACTTC	CASSTGPGLSIRETQYF
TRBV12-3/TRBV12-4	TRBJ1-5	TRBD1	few	TGTGCCAGCAGCAGGACAGGGGGACCCCGAGCCCAGCATTTT	CASSRTGGPRAQHF
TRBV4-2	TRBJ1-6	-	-	TGTGCCAGCAGCCAAGATCTAGCTTATAATTCACCCCTCCACTTT	CASSQDLAYNSPLHF
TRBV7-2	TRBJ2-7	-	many	TGTGCCAGCAGCTTCTCTAACTACTACGAGCAGTACTTC	CASSFSNYYEQYF
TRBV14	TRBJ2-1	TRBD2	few	TGTGCCAGCAGCCAAGTACGGGGAGGGATCCTCAATGAGCAGTTCTTC	CASSQVRGGILNEQFF
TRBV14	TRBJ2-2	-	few	TGTGCCAGCAGCCAAGACAACAGACTTTGGCTCGCCGGGGAGCTGTTTTTT	CASSQDNRLWLAGELFF
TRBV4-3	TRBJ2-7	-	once	TGCGCCAGCAGCCAAGGGACAGTCCTAAGCTCCTACGAGCAGTACTTC	CASSQGTVLSSYEQYF
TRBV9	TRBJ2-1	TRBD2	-	TGTGCCAGCAGCGTAGTCGCTAGCGGGAGGGCAGTTGAGCAGTTCTTC	CASSVVASGRAVEQFF
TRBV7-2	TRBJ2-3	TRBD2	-	TGTGCCAGCAGCCCTGGCCCGGGACTAGGGGGGCCAGATACGCAGTATTTT	CASSPGPGLGGPDTQYF
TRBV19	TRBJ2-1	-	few	TGTGCCAGTAGTATCAGGGGGGACCGGAGGAATGAGCAGTTCTTC	CASSIRGDRRNEQFF
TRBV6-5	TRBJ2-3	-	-	TGTGCCAGCAGTTACCTAGGCACAGATACGCAGTATTTT	CASSYLGTDTQYF
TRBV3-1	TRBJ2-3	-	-	TGTGCCAGCAGCCAAGGGAGCGTGGGACATAGCACAGATACGCAGTATTTT	CASSQGSVGHSTDTQYF
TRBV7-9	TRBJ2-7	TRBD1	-	TGTGCCAGCAGACGTGGACAGGGGGATCCCTACGAGCAGTACTTC	CASRRGQGDPYEQYF
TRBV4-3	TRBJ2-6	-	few	TGCGCCAGCAGCCAAGATCTGGCATCTGGGGCCAACGTCCTGACTTTC	CASSQDLASGANVLTF
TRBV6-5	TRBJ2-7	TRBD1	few	TGTGCCAGCAGTTACTTAGGGGACAGGCGGCTTGGCGAGCAGTACTTC	CASSYLGDRRLGEQYF
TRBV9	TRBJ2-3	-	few	TGTGCCAGCAGCGTATTTAGCTTTCCATCGGATACGCAGTATTTT	CASSVFSFPSDTQYF
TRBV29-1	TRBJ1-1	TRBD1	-	TGCAGCGTTATCGGTCCAGGACAGGGTATAACTTTCTTT	CSVIGPGQGITFF
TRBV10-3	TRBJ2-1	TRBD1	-	TGTGCCATCGAGGACAGGGGGAATGAGCAGTTCTTC	CAIEDRGNEQFF
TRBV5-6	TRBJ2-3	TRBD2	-	TGTGCCAGCAGCTTGGTCGCGGGACTAGCGGGCAAGGGCACAGATACGCAGTATTTT	CASSLVAGLAGKGTDTQYF
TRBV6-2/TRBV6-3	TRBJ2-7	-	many	TGTGCCAGCAGTTATTCGGTTTACGAGCAGTACTTC	CASSYSVYEQYF
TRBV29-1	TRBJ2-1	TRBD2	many	TGCAGCACTACCTCGGGACTAGCTAGAAATGAGCAGTTCTTC	CSTTSGLARNEQFF
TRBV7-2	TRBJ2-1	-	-	TGTGCCAGCAGCTTTATCACTCCTAGCTCTGATGAGCAGTTCTTC	CASSFITPSSDEQFF
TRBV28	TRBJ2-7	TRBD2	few	TGTGCCAGCAGTTTAGGAGTCGGGGAGGGCCTGTACGAGCAGTACTTC	CASSLGVGEGLYEQYF
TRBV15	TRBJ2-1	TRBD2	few	TGTGCCACCAGCAGAGATGCGGGAGGTTACAATGAGCAGTTCTTC	CATSRDAGGYNEQFF
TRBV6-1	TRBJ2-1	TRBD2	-	TGTGCCAGCAGGGGCGGACTAGCGGACTACAATGAGCAGTTCTTC	CASRGGLADYNEQFF